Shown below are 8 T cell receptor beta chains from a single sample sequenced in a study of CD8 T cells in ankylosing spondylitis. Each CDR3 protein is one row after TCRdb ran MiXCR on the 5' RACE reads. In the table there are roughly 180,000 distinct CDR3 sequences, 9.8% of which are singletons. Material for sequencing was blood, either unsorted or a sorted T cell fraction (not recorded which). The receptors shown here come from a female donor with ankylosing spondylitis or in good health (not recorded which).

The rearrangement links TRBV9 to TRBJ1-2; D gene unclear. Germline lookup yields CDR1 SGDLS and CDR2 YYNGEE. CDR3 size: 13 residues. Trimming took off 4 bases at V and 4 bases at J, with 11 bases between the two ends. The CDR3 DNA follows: TGTGCCAGCAGCCCAGATGACACCTATGGCTACACCTTC. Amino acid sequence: CASSPDDTYGYTF.

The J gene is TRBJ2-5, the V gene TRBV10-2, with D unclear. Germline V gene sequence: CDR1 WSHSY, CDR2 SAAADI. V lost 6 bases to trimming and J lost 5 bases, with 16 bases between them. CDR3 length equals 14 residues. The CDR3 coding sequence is TGCGCCAGCAGGGACCTAAAGGGCGCGGAGACCCAGTACTTC. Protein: CASRDLKGAETQYF.

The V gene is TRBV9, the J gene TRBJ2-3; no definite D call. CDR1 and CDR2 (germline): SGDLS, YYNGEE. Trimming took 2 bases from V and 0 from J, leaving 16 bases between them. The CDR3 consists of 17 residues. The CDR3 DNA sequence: TGTGCCAGCAGCGTGTCGGAAAACCAGCCCAGCACAGATACGCAGTATTTT. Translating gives CASSVSENQPSTDTQYF.

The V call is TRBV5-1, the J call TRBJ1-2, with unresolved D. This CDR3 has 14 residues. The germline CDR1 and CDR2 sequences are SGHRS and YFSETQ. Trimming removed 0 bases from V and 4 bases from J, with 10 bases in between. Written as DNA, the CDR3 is TGCGCCAGCAGCTTGGGCGACGGGCCCTATGGCTACACCTTC. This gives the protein CASSLGDGPYGYTF.

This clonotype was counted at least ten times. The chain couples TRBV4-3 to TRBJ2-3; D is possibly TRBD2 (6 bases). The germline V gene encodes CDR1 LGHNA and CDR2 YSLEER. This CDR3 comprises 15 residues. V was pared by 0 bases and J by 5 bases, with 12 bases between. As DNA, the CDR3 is TGCGCCAGCAGCCAAGAGGGGAGGATGAGAGATACGCAGTATTTT. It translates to CASSQEGRMRDTQYF.

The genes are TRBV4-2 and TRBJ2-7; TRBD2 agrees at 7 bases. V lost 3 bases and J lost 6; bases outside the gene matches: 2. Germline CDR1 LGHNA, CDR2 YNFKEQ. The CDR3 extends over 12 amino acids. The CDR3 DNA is TGTGCCAGCAGCCAGGGAGGGGCCGAGCAGTACTTC. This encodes CASSQGGAEQYF.

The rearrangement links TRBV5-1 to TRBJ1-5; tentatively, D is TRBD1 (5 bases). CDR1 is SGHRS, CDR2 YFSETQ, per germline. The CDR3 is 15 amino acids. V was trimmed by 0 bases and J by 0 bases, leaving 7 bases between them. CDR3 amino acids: CASSLEGNSNQPQHF. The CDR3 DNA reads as TGCGCCAGCAGCTTGGAGGGGAATAGCAATCAGCCCCAGCATTTT.

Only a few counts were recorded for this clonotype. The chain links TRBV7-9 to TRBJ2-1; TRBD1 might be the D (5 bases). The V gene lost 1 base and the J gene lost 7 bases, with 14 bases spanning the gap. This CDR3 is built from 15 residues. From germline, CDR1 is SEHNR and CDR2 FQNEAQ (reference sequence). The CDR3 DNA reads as TGTGCCAGCAGCTTAGGGGGCCCTCCTAAGAATGAGCAGTTCTTC. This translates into CASSLGGPPKNEQFF.